This TCR beta chain was profiled in a study of blood T cell repertoires in COVID-19. Overall study: Both acute and convalescent COVID-19 samples were obtained from the United States, Italy and Spain. PBMCs, B-cell-depleted T cells, or T cells provided the cDNA or gDNA that made up the material.

Authors' analysis steps: How many nucleated cells were present was estimated from reference gene primer amplification. Sequencing used immunoSEQ multiplex PCR; TCRdb keeps in-frame clones, though not all of them. The V and J calls and the clone size are those of that table, but D and trimming were determined from the DNA. The table has about 100,000 clones, nearly 90% seen once. Sequenced material: peripheral blood. This TCR derives from a woman aged 80 or over with acute or convalescent COVID-19.

CDR3 sequence: CASSIRGNTGELFF. CDR3 DNA sequence: TGTGCCAGCAGCATCAGGGGGAACACCGGGGAGCTGTTTTTT. V gene TRBV5-4 combines with J gene TRBJ2-2; perhaps TRBD1 as D (6 bases). Germline V gene sequence: CDR1 SGHNT, CDR2 YYREEE (reference sequence). Trimming took 4 bases from V and 1 from J, leaving 8 bases between them. This CDR3 spans 14 amino acids.